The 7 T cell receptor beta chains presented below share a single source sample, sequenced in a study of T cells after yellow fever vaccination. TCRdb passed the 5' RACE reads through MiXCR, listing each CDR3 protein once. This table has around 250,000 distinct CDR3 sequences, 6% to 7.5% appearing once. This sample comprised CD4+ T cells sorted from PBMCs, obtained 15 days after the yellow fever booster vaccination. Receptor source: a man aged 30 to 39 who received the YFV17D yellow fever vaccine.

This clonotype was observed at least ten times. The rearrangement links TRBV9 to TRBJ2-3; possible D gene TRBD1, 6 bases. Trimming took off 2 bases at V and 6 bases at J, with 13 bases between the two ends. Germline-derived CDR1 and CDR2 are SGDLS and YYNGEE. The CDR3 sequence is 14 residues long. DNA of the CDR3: TGTGCCAGCAGCGTTCTCTCAGGGGAGGATACGCAGTATTTT. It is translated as CASSVLSGEDTQYF. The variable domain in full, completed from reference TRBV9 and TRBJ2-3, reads DSGVTQTPKHLITATGQRVTLRCSPRSGDLSVYWYQQSLDQGLQFLIQYYNGEERAKGNILERFSAQQFPDLHSELNLSSLELGDSALYFCASSVLSGEDTQYFGPGTRLTVL.

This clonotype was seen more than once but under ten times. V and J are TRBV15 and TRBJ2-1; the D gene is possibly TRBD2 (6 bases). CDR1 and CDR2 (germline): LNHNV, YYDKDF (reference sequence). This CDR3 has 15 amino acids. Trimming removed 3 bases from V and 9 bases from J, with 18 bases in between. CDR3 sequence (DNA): TGTGCCACCAGCAGGGATGGCGGGATAATAAGTGAGCAGTTCTTC. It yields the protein CATSRDGGIISEQFF.

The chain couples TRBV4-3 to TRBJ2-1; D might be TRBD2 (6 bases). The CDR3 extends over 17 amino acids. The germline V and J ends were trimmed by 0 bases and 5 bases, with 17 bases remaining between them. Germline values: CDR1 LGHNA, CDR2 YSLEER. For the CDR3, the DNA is TGCGCCAGCAGCCAAGATTGGGTTCGGGACTCAGACAATGAGCAGTTCTTC. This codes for CASSQDWVRDSDNEQFF.

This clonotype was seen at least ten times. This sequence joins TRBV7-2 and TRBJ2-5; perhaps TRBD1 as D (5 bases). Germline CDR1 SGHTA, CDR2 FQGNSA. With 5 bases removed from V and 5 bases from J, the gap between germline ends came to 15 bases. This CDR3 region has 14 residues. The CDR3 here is CASSPRGHPETQYF. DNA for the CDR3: TGTGCCAGCAGCCCAAGGGGCCACCCTGAGACCCAGTACTTC.

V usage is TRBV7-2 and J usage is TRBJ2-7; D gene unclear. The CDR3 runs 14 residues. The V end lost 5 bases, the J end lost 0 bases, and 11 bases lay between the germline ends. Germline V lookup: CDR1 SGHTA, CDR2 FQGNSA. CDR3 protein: CASSPLYNSYEQYF. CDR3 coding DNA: TGTGCCAGCAGCCCCCTATACAACTCCTACGAGCAGTACTTC. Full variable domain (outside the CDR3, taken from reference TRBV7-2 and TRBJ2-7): GAGVSQSPSNKVTEKGKDVELRCDPISGHTALYWYRQSLGQGLEFLIYFQGNSAPDKSGLPSDRFSAERTGGSVSTLTIQRTQQEDSAVYLCASSPLYNSYEQYFGPGTRLTVT.

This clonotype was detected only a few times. CDR3 protein: CASSPRVQPDTQYF. For the CDR3, the DNA is TGCGCCAGCAGCCCTCGGGTCCAACCGGATACGCAGTATTTT. V and J are TRBV5-1 and TRBJ2-3; D gene unclear. CDR3 length: 14 residues. Trimming removed 4 bases at V and 6 bases at J, with 15 bases between. Germline V lookup: CDR1 SGHRS, CDR2 YFSETQ.

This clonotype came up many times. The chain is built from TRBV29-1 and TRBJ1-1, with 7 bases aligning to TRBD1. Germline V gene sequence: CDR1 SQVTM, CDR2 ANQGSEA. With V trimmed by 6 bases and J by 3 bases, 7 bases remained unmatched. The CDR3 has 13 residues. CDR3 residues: CSVGDRAYTEAFF. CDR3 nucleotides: TGCAGCGTGGGAGACAGGGCGTACACTGAAGCTTTCTTT.